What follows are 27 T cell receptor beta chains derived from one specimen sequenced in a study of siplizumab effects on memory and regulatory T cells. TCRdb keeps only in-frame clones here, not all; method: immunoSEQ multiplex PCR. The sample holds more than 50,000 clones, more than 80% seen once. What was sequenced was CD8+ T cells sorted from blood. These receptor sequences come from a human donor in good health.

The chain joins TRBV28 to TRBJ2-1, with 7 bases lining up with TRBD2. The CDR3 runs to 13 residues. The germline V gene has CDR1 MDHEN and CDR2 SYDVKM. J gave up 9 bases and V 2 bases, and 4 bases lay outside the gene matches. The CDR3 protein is CASSLLAVAEQFF. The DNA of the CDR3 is TGTGCCAGCAGTTTACTAGCGGTGGCTGAGCAGTTCTTC.

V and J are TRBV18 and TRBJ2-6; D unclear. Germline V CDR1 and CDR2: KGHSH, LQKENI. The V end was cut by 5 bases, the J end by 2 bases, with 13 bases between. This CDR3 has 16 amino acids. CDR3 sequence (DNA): TGTGCCAGCTCAGGCTTCGTCCAGCCTGGGGCCAACGTCCTGACTTTC. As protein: CASSGFVQPGANVLTF. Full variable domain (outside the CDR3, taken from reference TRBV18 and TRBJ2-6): NAGVMQNPRHLVRRRGQEARLRCSPMKGHSHVYWYRQLPEEGLKFMVYLQKENIIDESGMPKERFSAEFPKEGPSILRIQQVVRGDSAAYFCASSGFVQPGANVLTFGAGSRLTVL.

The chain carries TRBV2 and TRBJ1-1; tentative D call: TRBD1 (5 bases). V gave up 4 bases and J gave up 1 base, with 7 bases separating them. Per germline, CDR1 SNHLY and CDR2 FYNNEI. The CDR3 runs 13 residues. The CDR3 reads CASSVGGNTEAFF. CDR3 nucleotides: TGTGCCAGCAGTGTCGGGGGGAACACTGAAGCTTTCTTT.

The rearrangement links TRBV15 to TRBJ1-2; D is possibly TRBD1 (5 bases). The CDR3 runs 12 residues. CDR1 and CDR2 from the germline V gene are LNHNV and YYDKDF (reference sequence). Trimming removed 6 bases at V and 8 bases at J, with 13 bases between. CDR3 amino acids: CATSTRDGGYTF. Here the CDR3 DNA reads TGTGCCACCAGTACCAGGGATGGCGGCTACACCTTC.

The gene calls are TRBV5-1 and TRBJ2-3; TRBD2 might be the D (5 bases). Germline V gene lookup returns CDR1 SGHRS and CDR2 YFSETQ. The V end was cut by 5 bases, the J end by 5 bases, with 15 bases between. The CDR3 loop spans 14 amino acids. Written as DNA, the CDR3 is TGCGCCAGCAGATTCAATCTGGCGGGAGATACGCAGTATTTT. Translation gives CASRFNLAGDTQYF. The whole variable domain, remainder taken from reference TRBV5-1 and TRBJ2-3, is KAGVTQTPRYLIKTRGQQVTLSCSPISGHRSVSWYQQTPGQGLQFLFEYFSETQRNKGNFPGRFSGRQFSNSRSEMNVSTLELGDSALYLCASRFNLAGDTQYFGPGTRLTVL.

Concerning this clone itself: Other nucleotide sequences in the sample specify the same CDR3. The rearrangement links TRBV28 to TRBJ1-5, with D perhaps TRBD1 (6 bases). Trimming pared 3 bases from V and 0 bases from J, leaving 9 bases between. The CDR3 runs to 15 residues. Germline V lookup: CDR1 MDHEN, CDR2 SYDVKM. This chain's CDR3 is CASSLRTDSNQPQHF. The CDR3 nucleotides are TGTGCCAGCAGTTTGAGGACAGATAGCAATCAGCCCCAGCATTTT.

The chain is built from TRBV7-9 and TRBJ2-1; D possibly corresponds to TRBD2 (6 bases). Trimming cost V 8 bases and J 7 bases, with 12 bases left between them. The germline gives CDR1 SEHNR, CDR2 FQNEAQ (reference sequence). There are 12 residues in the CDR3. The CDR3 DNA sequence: TGTGCCAGCGAACTAGCCTTAAATGAGCAGTTCTTC. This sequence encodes CASELALNEQFF.

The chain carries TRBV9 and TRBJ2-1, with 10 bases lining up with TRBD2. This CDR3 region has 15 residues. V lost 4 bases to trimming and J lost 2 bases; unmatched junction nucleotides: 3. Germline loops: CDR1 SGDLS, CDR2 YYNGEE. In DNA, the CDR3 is TGTGCCAGCAGCCTCGGGACTAGCGCCTACAATGAGCAGTTCTTC. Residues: CASSLGTSAYNEQFF. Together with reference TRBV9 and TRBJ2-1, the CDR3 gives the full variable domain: DSGVTQTPKHLITATGQRVTLRCSPRSGDLSVYWYQQSLDQGLQFLIQYYNGEERAKGNILERFSAQQFPDLHSELNLSSLELGDSALYFCASSLGTSAYNEQFFGPGTRLTVL.

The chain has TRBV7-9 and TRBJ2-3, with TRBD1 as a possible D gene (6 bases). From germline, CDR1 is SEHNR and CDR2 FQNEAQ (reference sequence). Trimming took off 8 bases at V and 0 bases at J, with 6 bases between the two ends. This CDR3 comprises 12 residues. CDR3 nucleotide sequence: TGTGCCAGCGGGGGCAGCACAGATACGCAGTATTTT. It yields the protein CASGGSTDTQYF.

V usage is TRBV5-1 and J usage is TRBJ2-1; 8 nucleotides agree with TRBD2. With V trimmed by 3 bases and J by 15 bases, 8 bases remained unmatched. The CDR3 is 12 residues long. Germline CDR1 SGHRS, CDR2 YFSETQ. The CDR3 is CASSSPGLDSFF. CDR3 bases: TGCGCCAGCAGCTCCCCGGGACTAGACTCGTTCTTC.

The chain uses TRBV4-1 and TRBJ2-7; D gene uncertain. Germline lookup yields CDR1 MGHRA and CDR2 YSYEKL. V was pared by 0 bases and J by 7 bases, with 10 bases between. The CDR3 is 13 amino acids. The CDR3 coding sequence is TGCGCCAGCAGCCAAGATTTTCCGCGAGAGCAGTACTTC. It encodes CASSQDFPREQYF.

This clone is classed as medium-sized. The CDR3 nucleotides are TGTGCCAGCGGGGGCGGGGCAGGGAACCCCTACGAGCAGTACTTC. It is translated as CASGGGAGNPYEQYF. The V gene is TRBV2, the J gene TRBJ2-7; D is tentatively TRBD1 or TRBD2 (6 bases each). The CDR3 has 15 amino acids. Germline V gene sequence: CDR1 SNHLY, CDR2 FYNNEI. V lost 8 bases and J 2 bases, leaving 19 bases between the germline ends. The variable domain in full, completed from reference TRBV2 and TRBJ2-7, reads EPEVTQTPSHQVTQMGQEVILRCVPISNHLYFYWYRQILGQKVEFLVSFYNNEISEKSEIFDDQFSVERPDGSNFTLKIRSTKLEDSAMYFCASGGGAGNPYEQYFGPGTRLTVT.

This CDR3 is CASSYSENTGELFF. The CDR3 DNA is TGTGCCAGCAGTTACTCGGAGAACACCGGGGAGCTGTTTTTT. J is TRBJ2-2 and V is TRBV6-6, with no clear D. Trimming removed 0 bases from V and 1 base from J, with 3 bases in between. In germline, CDR1 is MNHNY, CDR2 SVGAGI (reference sequence). The CDR3 loop spans 14 amino acids.

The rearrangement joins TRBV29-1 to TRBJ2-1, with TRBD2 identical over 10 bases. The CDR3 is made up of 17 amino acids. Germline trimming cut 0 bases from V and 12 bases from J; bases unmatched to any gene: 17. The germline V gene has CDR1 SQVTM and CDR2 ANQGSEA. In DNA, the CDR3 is TGCAGCGTTGAAGATCTTGTCGGAAGCGGGAGGGATTCTGTGCAGTTCTTC. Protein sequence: CSVEDLVGSGRDSVQFF.

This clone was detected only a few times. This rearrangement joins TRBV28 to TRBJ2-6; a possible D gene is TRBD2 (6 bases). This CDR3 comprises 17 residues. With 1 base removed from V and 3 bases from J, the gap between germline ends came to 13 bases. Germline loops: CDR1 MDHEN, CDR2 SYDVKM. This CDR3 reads CASSLSWGRLGANVLTF. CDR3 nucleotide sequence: TGTGCCAGCAGTTTATCGTGGGGGAGGCTTGGGGCCAACGTCCTGACTTTC.

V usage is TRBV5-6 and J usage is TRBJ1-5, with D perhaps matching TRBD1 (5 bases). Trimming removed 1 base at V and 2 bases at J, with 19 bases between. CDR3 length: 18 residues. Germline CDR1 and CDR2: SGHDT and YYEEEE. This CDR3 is CASSLLRQGQWGNQPQHF. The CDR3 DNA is TGTGCCAGCAGCTTGCTGCGCCAGGGCCAATGGGGCAATCAGCCCCAGCATTTT.

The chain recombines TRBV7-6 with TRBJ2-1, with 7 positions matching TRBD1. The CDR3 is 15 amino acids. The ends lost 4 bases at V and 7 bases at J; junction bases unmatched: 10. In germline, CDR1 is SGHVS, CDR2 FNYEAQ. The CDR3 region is CASSSYLEQGNEQFF. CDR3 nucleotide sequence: TGTGCCAGCAGCTCCTACTTGGAACAGGGGAATGAGCAGTTCTTC.

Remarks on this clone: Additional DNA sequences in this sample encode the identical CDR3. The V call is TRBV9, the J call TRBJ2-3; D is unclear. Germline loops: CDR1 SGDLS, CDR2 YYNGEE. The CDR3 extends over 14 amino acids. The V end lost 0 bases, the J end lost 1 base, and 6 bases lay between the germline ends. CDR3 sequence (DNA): TGTGCCAGCAGCGTAGGTCGGGGCACAGATACGCAGTATTTT. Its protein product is CASSVGRGTDTQYF.

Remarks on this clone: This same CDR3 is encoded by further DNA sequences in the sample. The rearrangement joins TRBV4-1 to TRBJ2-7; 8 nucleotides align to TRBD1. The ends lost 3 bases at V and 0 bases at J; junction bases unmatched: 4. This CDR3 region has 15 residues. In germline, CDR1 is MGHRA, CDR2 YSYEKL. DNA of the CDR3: TGCGCCAGCAGCCACGGACAGGGCAGCTCCTACGAGCAGTACTTC. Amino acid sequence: CASSHGQGSSYEQYF.

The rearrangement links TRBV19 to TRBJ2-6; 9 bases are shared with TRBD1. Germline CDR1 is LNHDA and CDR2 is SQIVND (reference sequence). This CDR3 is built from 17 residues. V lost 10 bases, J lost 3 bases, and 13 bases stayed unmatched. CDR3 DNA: TGTGCCACCCAATGGACAGGGGAGGTTGGTGGGGCCAACGTCCTGACTTTC. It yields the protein CATQWTGEVGGANVLTF.

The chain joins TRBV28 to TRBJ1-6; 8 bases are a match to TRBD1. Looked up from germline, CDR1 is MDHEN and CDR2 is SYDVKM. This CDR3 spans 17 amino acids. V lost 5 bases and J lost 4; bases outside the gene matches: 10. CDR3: CASSSGQGSIYNSPLHF. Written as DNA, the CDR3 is TGTGCCAGCAGTAGCGGACAGGGATCGATTTATAATTCACCCCTCCACTTT.

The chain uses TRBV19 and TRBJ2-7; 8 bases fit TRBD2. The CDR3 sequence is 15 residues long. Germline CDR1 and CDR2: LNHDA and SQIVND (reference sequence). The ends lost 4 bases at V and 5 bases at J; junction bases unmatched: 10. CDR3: CASSTLAGGANEQYF. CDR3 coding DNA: TGTGCCAGTAGTACCCTAGCGGGCGGAGCGAACGAGCAGTACTTC.

The CDR3 nucleotides are TGCGCCAGCATAGGGGCAGGGACGGAGCAGTACTTC. Residues: CASIGAGTEQYF. The chain employs TRBV5-1 and TRBJ2-7; the D gene could be TRBD1 or TRBD2 (5 bases each). The germline V gene has CDR1 SGHRS and CDR2 YFSETQ. The CDR3 loop spans 12 amino acids. The germline V and J ends were trimmed by 6 bases and 7 bases, with 14 bases remaining between them.

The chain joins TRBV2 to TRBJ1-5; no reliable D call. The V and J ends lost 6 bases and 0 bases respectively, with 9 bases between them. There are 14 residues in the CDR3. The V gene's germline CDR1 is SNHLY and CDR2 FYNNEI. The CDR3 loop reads CASRAGLSNQPQHF. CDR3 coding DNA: TGTGCCAGCAGGGCAGGCCTTAGCAATCAGCCCCAGCATTTT.

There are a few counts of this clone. As DNA, the CDR3 is TGTGCCAGCAGCAACAGGGGGCTGGAGACCCAGTACTTC. It codes for CASSNRGLETQYF. The rearrangement links TRBV7-9 to TRBJ2-5, with 9 bases fitting TRBD1. V shed 5 bases, J shed 5 bases, and the junction held 3 bases outside the gene matches. Germline CDR1 and CDR2: SEHNR and FQNEAQ (reference sequence). The CDR3 has 13 amino acids.

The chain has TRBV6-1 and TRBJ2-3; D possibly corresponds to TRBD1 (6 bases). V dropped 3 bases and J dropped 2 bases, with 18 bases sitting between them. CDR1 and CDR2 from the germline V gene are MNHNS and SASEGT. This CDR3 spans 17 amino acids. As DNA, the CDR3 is TGTGCCAGCAGTGATACCTGGGGGCTAACATCCACAGATACGCAGTATTTT. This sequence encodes CASSDTWGLTSTDTQYF.

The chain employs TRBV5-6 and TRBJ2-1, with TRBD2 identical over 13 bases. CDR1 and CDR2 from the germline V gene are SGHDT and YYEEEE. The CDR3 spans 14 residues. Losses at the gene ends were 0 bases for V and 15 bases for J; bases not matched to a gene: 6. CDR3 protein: CASSLVLAGGPGFF. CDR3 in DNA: TGTGCCAGCAGCTTGGTACTAGCGGGAGGGCCGGGGTTCTTC.